One and the same sample provided the 13 T cell receptor beta chains below, sequenced in a study of T-cell memory formation after mild COVID-19. TCRdb fed the 5' RACE reads into MiXCR, producing one record per CDR3 protein. Here the sample spans 200,000 to 250,000 distinct CDR3 sequences, 16% being singletons. Sample: PBMCs or a T cell subset sorted from them (not recorded which). The receptors here all came from a man aged 18 to 30 who had mild COVID-19 (a few samples of this study predate the infection). Cell type and time point are not known.

The chain carries TRBV6-1 and TRBJ1-2; 9 nucleotides agree with TRBD1. V trimming: 8 bases; J trimming: 4 bases; junction bases outside the gene matches: 5. The length of the CDR3 is 13 residues. CDR1 and CDR2 from the germline V gene are MNHNS and SASEGT. The CDR3 loop is CASRDREIYGYTF. DNA for the CDR3: TGTGCCAGCCGGGACAGGGAGATCTATGGCTACACCTTC.

The table lists this clonotype with a few counts. The rearrangement joins TRBV29-1 to TRBJ2-1; a weak D match, TRBD1 (5 bases). This CDR3 comprises 9 residues. V was clipped by 6 bases and J by 10 bases, with 7 bases between them. Germline V CDR1 and CDR2: SQVTM, ANQGSEA. The CDR3 protein is CSVPGEQFF. The CDR3 bases are TGCAGCGTACCAGGGGAGCAGTTCTTC.

This clonotype has just a few counts. The V call is TRBV7-9, the J call TRBJ2-3; D unclear. This CDR3 spans 13 amino acids. V lost 3 bases and J 0 bases, leaving 4 bases between the germline ends. CDR1 is SEHNR and CDR2 is FQNEAQ in the germline V gene (reference sequence). CDR3 in amino acids: CASSFPSTDTQYF. In DNA form, the CDR3 reads TGTGCCAGCAGCTTCCCCAGCACAGATACGCAGTATTTT. Full variable domain (outside the CDR3, taken from reference TRBV7-9 and TRBJ2-3): DTGVSQNPRHKITKRGQNVTFRCDPISEHNRLYWYRQTLGQGPEFLTYFQNEAQLEKSRLLSDRFSAERPKGSFSTLEIQRTEQGDSAMYLCASSFPSTDTQYFGPGTRLTVL.

V is TRBV28 and J is TRBJ2-3; D perhaps matches TRBD2 (5 bases). The CDR3 is 15 amino acids. Deletions cut 1 base from V and 2 bases from J, with 10 bases between. CDR1 MDHEN and CDR2 SYDVKM come from the germline V gene. The CDR3, as DNA: TGTGCCAGCAGTTTATCTAGCATGCTCACAGATACGCAGTATTTT. Encoded protein: CASSLSSMLTDTQYF.

This clonotype occurred a few times. The rearrangement links TRBV5-1 to TRBJ2-3, with 8 bases that match TRBD1. The V gene's germline CDR1 is SGHRS and CDR2 YFSETQ. CDR3 length: 15 amino acids. V lost 4 bases, J lost 4 bases, and 8 bases stayed unmatched. The CDR3 region is CASSLPTGAADTQYF. Here the CDR3 DNA reads TGCGCCAGCAGCCTGCCGACAGGGGCCGCAGATACGCAGTATTTT. Filled out from reference TRBV5-1 and TRBJ2-3, the complete variable domain reads KAGVTQTPRYLIKTRGQQVTLSCSPISGHRSVSWYQQTPGQGLQFLFEYFSETQRNKGNFPGRFSGRQFSNSRSEMNVSTLELGDSALYLCASSLPTGAADTQYFGPGTRLTVL.

V usage is TRBV6-2 or TRBV6-3 and J usage is TRBJ2-5; 7 nucleotides align to TRBD1. The CDR3 consists of 16 residues. Germline V gives CDR1 MNHEY, CDR2 SVGEGT. V trimming: 6 bases; J trimming: 1 base; junction bases outside the gene matches: 11. CDR3: CASSNLRGQFQETQYF. CDR3 bases: TGTGCCAGCAGCAACCTACGGGGACAGTTCCAAGAGACCCAGTACTTC.

The chain employs TRBV5-1 and TRBJ2-3, with TRBD1 matching 7 bases. V was pared by 3 bases and J by 4 bases, with 5 bases of the junction left unmatched. The CDR3 sequence is 14 residues long. Germline assignment: CDR1 SGHRS and CDR2 YFSETQ. The CDR3 spells CASSSGQASDTQYF. In DNA, the CDR3 is TGCGCCAGCAGCTCAGGACAGGCCTCAGATACGCAGTATTTT. The full variable domain, with the rest looked up from reference TRBV5-1 and TRBJ2-3, is KAGVTQTPRYLIKTRGQQVTLSCSPISGHRSVSWYQQTPGQGLQFLFEYFSETQRNKGNFPGRFSGRQFSNSRSEMNVSTLELGDSALYLCASSSGQASDTQYFGPGTRLTVL.

This clonotype has only a few counts. The chain couples TRBV7-2 to TRBJ2-5; no definite D call. This CDR3 is 14 amino acids long. V was shortened by 0 bases and J by 7 bases, with 12 bases between the two germline ends. Germline loops: CDR1 SGHTA, CDR2 FQGNSA. The chain's CDR3 is CASSLAKRDGTQYF. CDR3 sequence (DNA): TGTGCCAGCAGCTTAGCGAAAAGGGATGGGACCCAGTACTTC.

This clonotype showed up just a few times. The chain is built from TRBV7-2 and TRBJ1-1; 7 bases line up with TRBD1. Germline V CDR1 and CDR2: SGHTA, FQGNSA. V shed 4 bases and J 3 bases; nucleotides not matched to a gene: 5. This CDR3 comprises 14 residues. The CDR3 bases are TGTGCCAGCAGCTCACAGGGGCGAGACACTGAAGCTTTCTTT. This encodes CASSSQGRDTEAFF.

The chain carries TRBV6-1 and TRBJ1-4; weak D call: TRBD1 (5 bases). Germline V gene lookup returns CDR1 MNHNS and CDR2 SASEGT. Trimming left V 0 bases short and J 10 bases short, with 15 bases between. CDR3 length: 15 residues. In nucleotides, the CDR3 is TGTGCCAGCAGTGAAGCTTCCCCGGGAAGGGGAAAACTGTTTTTT. Amino acids: CASSEASPGRGKLFF.

The gene calls are TRBV9 and TRBJ2-5; TRBD2 matches 10 bases. The CDR3 contains 16 residues. The V gene's germline CDR1 is SGDLS and CDR2 YYNGEE. V trimming: 1 base; J trimming: 4 bases; junction bases outside the gene matches: 7. CDR3 sequence: CASSVLGSGGSETQYF. CDR3 DNA sequence: TGTGCCAGCAGCGTATTGGGTAGCGGGGGGTCAGAGACCCAGTACTTC.

The genes are TRBV6-1 and TRBJ1-4; possibly TRBD1 for D (5 bases). This CDR3 is 15 amino acids long. The germline gives CDR1 MNHNS, CDR2 SASEGT. V shed 2 bases and J shed 7 bases, with 14 bases lying between them. CDR3 sequence (DNA): TGTGCCAGCAGTGAAACTTTGGGGGTTGGTGAAAAACTGTTTTTT. Protein: CASSETLGVGEKLFF.

The chain carries TRBV5-6 and TRBJ2-1; D is unclear. Germline loops: CDR1 SGHDT, CDR2 YYEEEE. This CDR3 contains 15 residues. V was shortened by 4 bases and J by 4 bases, with 15 bases between the two germline ends. In nucleotides, the CDR3 is TGTGCCAGCAGCCGGATTCGACGGCAATACAATGAGCAGTTCTTC. It yields the protein CASSRIRRQYNEQFF.